The T cell receptor (beta chain) under discussion was sequenced for a study of shared clonotypes between healthy human individuals. The CDR3 length is 13 residues. Germline V gene lookup returns CDR1 SEHNR and CDR2 FQNEAQ (reference sequence). V lost 4 bases and J 3 bases, leaving 10 bases between the germline ends. TCRdb's copy holds only in-frame clones and misses some; the assay was immunoSEQ multiplex PCR. The table lists approximately 710,000 clones, about 92% of them singletons. The V and J genes are TRBV7-9 and TRBJ2-7; D is possibly TRBD2 (5 bases). This TCR came from a man aged 18 to 29 in good health. Some clones in this sample may be carry-over from other donors' samples. The sample comprised memory CD8+ T cells from PBMCs. The subset was: CD45RO+ cells pooled with CCR7-negative TemRA cells. The CDR3 coding sequence is TGTGCCAGCAGCTACGGGGTGGGCTACGAGCAGTACTTC. Amino acid sequence: CASSYGVGYEQYF.